A single TCR beta chain is shown here with its context. This entry is derived from a study of kidney transplant recipient with SARS-CoV-2 infection. TCRdb re-derived calls from the reads in MiXCR, one entry per CDR3 protein. The data contain 200,000 to 300,000 distinct CDR3 sequences, less than 35% of them singletons. V dropped 2 bases and J dropped 5 bases, with 15 bases sitting between them. The CDR3 length is 15 residues. This clonotype was sampled from a male patient aged 25 to 39 who had COVID-19 and was a kidney transplant recipient. Some of these T cells may belong to the graft donor. The chain has TRBV12-3 or TRBV12-4 and TRBJ2-5; D may correspond to TRBD1 or TRBD2 (5 bases each). Here the sequenced sample was a blood sample, taken at baseline and around day 120 from a kidney transplant recipient. The CDR3 loop is CASSLRAGSRETQYF. For the CDR3, the DNA is TGTGCCAGCAGTTTAAGGGCAGGGAGTCGGGAGACCCAGTACTTC.